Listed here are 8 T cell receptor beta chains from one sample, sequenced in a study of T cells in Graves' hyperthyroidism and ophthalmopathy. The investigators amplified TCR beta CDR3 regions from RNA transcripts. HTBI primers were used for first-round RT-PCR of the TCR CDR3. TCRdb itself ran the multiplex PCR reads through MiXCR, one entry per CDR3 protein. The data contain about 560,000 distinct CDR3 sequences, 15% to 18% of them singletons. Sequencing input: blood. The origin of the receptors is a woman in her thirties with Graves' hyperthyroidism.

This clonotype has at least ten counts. DNA of the CDR3: TGTGCCACCAGTAATGCGGGATCTCCCTACAATGAGCAGTTCTTC. It codes for CATSNAGSPYNEQFF. The chain has TRBV24-1 and TRBJ2-1; D may be TRBD2 (6 bases). The CDR3 has 15 amino acids. V was trimmed by 6 bases and J by 2 bases, leaving 13 bases between them. The germline gives CDR1 KGHDR, CDR2 SFDVKD.

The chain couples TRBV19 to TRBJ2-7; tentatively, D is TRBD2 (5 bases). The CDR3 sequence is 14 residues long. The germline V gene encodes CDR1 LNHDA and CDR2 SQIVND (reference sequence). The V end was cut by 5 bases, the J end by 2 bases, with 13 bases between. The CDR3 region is CASSDGRTPYEQYF. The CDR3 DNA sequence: TGTGCCAGTAGTGATGGGAGAACCCCCTACGAGCAGTACTTC.

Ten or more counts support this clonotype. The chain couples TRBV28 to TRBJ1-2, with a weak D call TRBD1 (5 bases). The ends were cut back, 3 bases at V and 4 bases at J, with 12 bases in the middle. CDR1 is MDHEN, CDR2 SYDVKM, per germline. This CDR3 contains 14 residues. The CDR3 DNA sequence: TGTGCCAGCAGTTTTCAGGAGGGGCCCTATGGCTACACCTTC. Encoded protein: CASSFQEGPYGYTF.

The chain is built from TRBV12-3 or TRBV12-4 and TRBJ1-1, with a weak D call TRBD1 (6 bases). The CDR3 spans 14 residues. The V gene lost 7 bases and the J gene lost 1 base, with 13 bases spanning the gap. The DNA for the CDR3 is TGTGCCAGCACCAAGACAGGCCAGAACACTGAAGCTTTCTTT. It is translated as CASTKTGQNTEAFF.

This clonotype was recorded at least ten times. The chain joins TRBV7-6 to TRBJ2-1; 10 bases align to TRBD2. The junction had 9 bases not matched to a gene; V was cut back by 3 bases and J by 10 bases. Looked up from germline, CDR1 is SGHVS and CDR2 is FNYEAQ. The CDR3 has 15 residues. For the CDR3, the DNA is TGTGCCAGCAGCTTGAGAGCGGGAGGGCCCGAAGAGCAGTTCTTC. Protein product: CASSLRAGGPEEQFF.

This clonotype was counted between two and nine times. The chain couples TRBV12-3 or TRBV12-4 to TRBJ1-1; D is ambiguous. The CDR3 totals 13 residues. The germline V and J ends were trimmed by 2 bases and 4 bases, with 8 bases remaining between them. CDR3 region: CASSLFSATEAFF. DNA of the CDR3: TGTGCCAGCAGTTTATTTTCGGCCACTGAAGCTTTCTTT.

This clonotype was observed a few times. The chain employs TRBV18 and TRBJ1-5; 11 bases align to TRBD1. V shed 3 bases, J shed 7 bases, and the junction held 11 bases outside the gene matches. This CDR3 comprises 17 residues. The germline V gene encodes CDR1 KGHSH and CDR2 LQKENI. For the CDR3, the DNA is TGTGCCAGCTCACCTGACTTTGGACAGGGGGCGTACCAGCCCCAGCATTTT. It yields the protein CASSPDFGQGAYQPQHF.

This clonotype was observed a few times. The CDR3 region is CASSVGRTGAYEQYF. Here the CDR3 DNA reads TGTGCCAGCAGCGTAGGTCGGACAGGAGCCTACGAGCAGTACTTC. V and J are TRBV9 and TRBJ2-7, with 7 bases fitting TRBD1. Unmatched junction bases numbered 5, after V lost 0 bases and J lost 2 bases. The CDR3 loop spans 15 amino acids. The germline CDR1 and CDR2 sequences are SGDLS and YYNGEE.